The rows below give T cell receptor beta chains drawn from one sample of a study of T cell repertoires in cytomegalovirus infection. The antigens these receptors bind are not known. TCRdb analysed the reads with MiXCR anew, one entry per CDR3 protein. The top ten hold more than 55% of the sample, which has about 58,000 distinct CDR3 sequences, 20% to 25% seen once. This specimen was CD8+ T cells from cultured PBMCs, taken from culture after CMV antigen stimulation. The receptor source for this set is a human donor in good health (CMV status not recorded). Some clones in this sample may be carry-over from other donors' samples. The CDR3 runs from the conserved cysteine through the conserved F or W. The D gene is left open where the match is weak. For some rows the clone size is stated as once, few or many, or as a class when expanded; others skip it.

V	size	D	J	DNA	CDR3
TRBV12-3/TRBV12-4	NA	NA	TRBJ2-1	TGTGCCAGCAGTATAGATAGACTTGAGCAGTTCTTC	CASSIDRLEQFF
TRBV9	NA	NA	TRBJ2-5	TGTGCCAGCAGCTGCTCCGGAGAGTCAGCACAAGAGACCCAGTACTTC	CASSCSGESAQETQYF
TRBV6-6	few	TRBD2	TRBJ2-5	TGTGCCAGCACCACGACTAGCCACCAAGAGACCCAGTACTTC	CASTTTSHQETQYF
TRBV25-1	few	NA	TRBJ1-1	TGTGCCAGCAGTCCTCATGGACGGAACACTGAAGCTTTCTTT	CASSPHGRNTEAFF
TRBV12-5	NA	NA	TRBJ2-3	TGTGCTAGTGGTTTACACCGCACAGATACGCAGTATTTT	CASGLHRTDTQYF
TRBV7-2	NA	TRBD2	TRBJ2-7	TGTGCCAGCAGCTTATTTGTCGGGGGGTACGAGCAGTACTTC	CASSLFVGGYEQYF
TRBV5-4	few	TRBD2	TRBJ2-1	TGTGCCAGCAGCGACGGGACTAGCGGGAGATCAGGGCAGTTCTTC	CASSDGTSGRSGQFF
TRBV5-1	NA	TRBD2	TRBJ2-3	TGCGCCAGCAGTCCTCCAGCGGGAGGTGCCCGGAGAGGCACAGATACGCAGTATTTT	CASSPPAGGARRGTDTQYF
TRBV9	NA	NA	TRBJ1-5	TGTGCCAGCAGCGTAGCTACGGGATGGCCCCAGCATTTT	CASSVATGWPQHF
TRBV7-6	few	NA	TRBJ1-1	TGTGCCAGCAGCCCCTCGGGGACTGAAGCTTTCTTT	CASSPSGTEAFF
TRBV7-2	few	NA	TRBJ2-2	TGTGCCAGCAGCTCACAGGGTACCACCGGGGAGCTGTTTTTT	CASSSQGTTGELFF
TRBV7-2	many	NA	TRBJ1-5	TGTGCCAGCAGCTGGCGAAACAATCAGCCCCAGCATTTT	CASSWRNNQPQHF
TRBV6-5	few	NA	TRBJ2-1	TGTGCCAGCAGTCTCGGAGGGTGGGGGCGCTTCTATGAGCAGTTCTTC	CASSLGGWGRFYEQFF
TRBV27	NA	TRBD1	TRBJ1-1	TGTGCCAGCTCGCACAGGGGGAACACTGAAGCTTTCTTT	CASSHRGNTEAFF
TRBV7-3	few	TRBD2	TRBJ2-1	TGTGCCAGCAGCTTAAATTCTGGACTAGCGGGAGGGCCGTATAATGAGCAGTTCTTC	CASSLNSGLAGGPYNEQFF
TRBV6-5	once	NA	TRBJ2-7	TGTGCCAGCAGCCCCCGCGGACTGGGGGAGCAGTACTTC	CASSPRGLGEQYF
TRBV7-9	NA	TRBD2	TRBJ2-7	TGTGCCAGCACCTCTAGCGGGGGATACGAGCAGTACTTC	CASTSSGGYEQYF
TRBV7-9	NA	TRBD1	TRBJ1-1	TGTGCCAGCAGCCAGGGGGCCACTGAAGCTTTCTTT	CASSQGATEAFF
TRBV10-3	NA	NA	TRBJ2-5	TGTGCCATCAGTGAGCCCGGGTCCTTGGAGACCCAGTACTTC	CAISEPGSLETQYF
TRBV7-8	NA	NA	TRBJ2-3	TGTGCCAGCAGCTTAGTAGGAGATACGCAGTATTTT	CASSLVGDTQYF
TRBV6-1	NA	NA	TRBJ1-1	TGTGCCAGCAGTCCTCAGCCCAGAGGGGGATTAGGCACTGAAGCTTTCTTT	CASSPQPRGGLGTEAFF
TRBV7-3	few	TRBD2	TRBJ2-1	TGTGCCAGCAGCCTCAGCGGGACTAGCGGGAATGGTGAGCAGTTCTTC	CASSLSGTSGNGEQFF
TRBV7-6	NA	TRBD2	TRBJ2-1	TGTGCCAGCAGGCCTAGCGGAGAAAGCTCCTACAATGAGCAGTTCTTC	CASRPSGESSYNEQFF
TRBV11-1	NA	TRBD1	TRBJ2-1	TGTGCCAGCAGTTCGCGGGACAGGGCACCTAGGCCTGACAATGAGCAGTTCTTC	CASSSRDRAPRPDNEQFF
TRBV15	many	TRBD1	TRBJ2-1	TGTGCCACCAGCGGCCGGGACAGGGGTCATGAGCAGTTCTTC	CATSGRDRGHEQFF
TRBV6-1	many	NA	TRBJ2-3	TGTGCCAGCTGTTGGTGCCGAACTAGCACAGATACGCAGTATTTT	CASCWCRTSTDTQYF
TRBV19	NA	NA	TRBJ2-5	TGTGCCAGTAAGCAGGGATCTGAGACCCAGTACTTC	CASKQGSETQYF
TRBV6-5	NA	TRBD2	TRBJ2-7	TGTGCCAGCAGCCCCGAGCGGGAGTGGCGCCACGAGCAGTACTTC	CASSPEREWRHEQYF
TRBV6-2/TRBV6-3	NA	NA	TRBJ2-7	TGTGCCAGCAGTTACTCGATGGGGAGGGAGCAGTACTTC	CASSYSMGREQYF
TRBV27	NA	TRBD2	TRBJ2-3	TGTGCCAGCAGTTTATATCTAGCGGGAGCATCAGATACGCAGTATTTT	CASSLYLAGASDTQYF
TRBV3-1	few	NA	TRBJ2-1	TGTGCCAGCAGCCCCCGGTCCTACAATGAGCAGTTCTTC	CASSPRSYNEQFF
TRBV5-4	few	NA	TRBJ2-3	TGTGCCAGCAGCTTGGTGTACGGTGGAGATACGCAGTATTTT	CASSLVYGGDTQYF
TRBV12-3/TRBV12-4	NA	TRBD2	TRBJ2-3	TGTGCCAGCAGCCTGCTACTAGCGGGGTCGAGGGATACGCAGTATTTT	CASSLLLAGSRDTQYF
TRBV11-2	NA	TRBD2	TRBJ2-3	TGTGCCAGCAGCCTCCTCGGGAGGGCCCCAGATACGCAGTATTTT	CASSLLGRAPDTQYF